The 32 T cell receptor beta chains given below trace back to one sample, sequenced in a study of blood T cell repertoires in COVID-19. Assay: immunoSEQ multiplex PCR; the TCRdb copy retains only in-frame clones and omits some. The sample includes under 150,000 clones, 70% to 85% of them seen just once. The sample was peripheral blood. The receptors here all came from a man aged 65 to 85 with active or convalescent COVID-19.

This CDR3 is CASSLGRGRIDEQFF. The CDR3, as DNA: TGTGCCAGCAGCTTAGGTAGGGGGCGCATTGATGAGCAGTTCTTC. The chain recombines TRBV7-2 with TRBJ2-1; the match to TRBD1 covers 7 bases. Germline assignment: CDR1 SGHTA and CDR2 FQGNSA. The CDR3 has 15 residues. V dropped 1 base and J dropped 8; count of bases not matched to a gene: 8.

The chain is built from TRBV6-5 and TRBJ2-3; D is undetermined. The CDR3 is made up of 15 amino acids. The germline V gene encodes CDR1 MNHEY and CDR2 SVGAGI. V dropped 0 bases and J dropped 2 bases, with 9 bases sitting between them. The CDR3 sequence is CASSYSFSFTDTQYF. Written as DNA, the CDR3 is TGTGCCAGCAGTTACTCTTTCTCTTTCACAGATACGCAGTATTTT.

V and J are TRBV24-1 and TRBJ2-5; weak D call: TRBD1 (7 bases). V was shortened by 4 bases and J by 4 bases, with 15 bases between the two germline ends. The CDR3 is made up of 15 amino acids. The V gene's germline CDR1 is KGHDR and CDR2 SFDVKD. CDR3 amino acids: CATSDPTQGGETQYF. The CDR3 region has the DNA TGTGCCACCAGTGACCCAACCCAGGGGGGAGAGACCCAGTACTTC.

Only a few counts were recorded for this clone. The chain uses TRBV11-2 and TRBJ2-5; D possibly corresponds to TRBD2 (5 bases). Trimming removed 1 base at V and 4 bases at J, with 19 bases between. The CDR3 sequence is 17 residues long. Germline assignment: CDR1 SGHAT and CDR2 FQNNGV. The CDR3 is CASSLGARSGHGETQYF. The CDR3 nucleotides are TGTGCCAGCAGCTTAGGAGCTAGGAGCGGTCATGGAGAGACCCAGTACTTC.

This clone was observed a handful of times. The chain is built from TRBV7-9 and TRBJ2-3, with 13 positions matching TRBD2. The CDR3 runs to 17 residues. CDR1 is SEHNR, CDR2 FQNEAQ, per germline (reference sequence). Losses at the gene ends were 0 bases for V and 7 bases for J; bases not matched to a gene: 7. CDR3 bases: TGTGCCAGCAGCTTAGCGACTAGCGGGGGGTCCAGGAATACGCAGTATTTT. It encodes CASSLATSGGSRNTQYF. The complete variable domain, with remaining parts taken from reference TRBV7-9 and TRBJ2-3, reads DTGVSQNPRHKITKRGQNVTFRCDPISEHNRLYWYRQTLGQGPEFLTYFQNEAQLEKSRLLSDRFSAERPKGSFSTLEIQRTEQGDSAMYLCASSLATSGGSRNTQYFGPGTRLTVL.

The chain carries TRBV4-1 and TRBJ2-6; 7 bases fit TRBD1. CDR3 size: 18 residues. CDR1 is MGHRA and CDR2 is YSYEKL in the germline V gene. Trimming removed 2 bases from V and 1 base from J; junction bases left unmatched: 8. The CDR3 DNA follows: TGCGCCAGCAGCCAAACGCCACAGGGGATGTCTGGGGCCAACGTCCTGACTTTC. Translated, it gives CASSQTPQGMSGANVLTF.

This clone has a handful of counts. The gene calls are TRBV5-1 and TRBJ1-1; D may be TRBD1 (6 bases). Germline V gene data show CDR1 as SGHRS and CDR2 as YFSETQ. Trimming removed 2 bases from V and 0 bases from J, with 8 bases in between. The CDR3 covers 14 residues. CDR3 amino acids: CASSLGQMNTEAFF. In DNA, the CDR3 is TGCGCCAGCAGCTTAGGACAGATGAACACTGAAGCTTTCTTT.

This chain connects TRBV7-8 to TRBJ1-2; TRBD1 is a possible D gene (6 bases). V gave up 5 bases and J gave up 5 bases, with 21 bases separating them. The CDR3 has 16 amino acids. In germline, CDR1 is SGHVS, CDR2 FQNEAQ. The CDR3 sequence is CASSPTGTQDSYGYTF. The CDR3 region has the DNA TGTGCCAGCAGCCCGACCGGGACACAAGACTCATATGGCTACACCTTC. The entire variable domain, with the rest obtained from reference TRBV7-8 and TRBJ1-2, is as follows: GAGVSQSPRYKVAKRGQDVALRCDPISGHVSLFWYQQALGQGPEFLTYFQNEAQLDKSGLPSDRFFAERPEGSVSTLKIQRTQQEDSAVYLCASSPTGTQDSYGYTFGSGTRLTVV.

The chain couples TRBV5-6 to TRBJ2-3, with unresolved D. Germline assignment: CDR1 SGHDT and CDR2 YYEEEE. The V and J ends lost 3 bases and 8 bases respectively, with 10 bases between them. The length of the CDR3 is 12 residues. The CDR3 loop reads CASSSRVGTQYF. In nucleotides, the CDR3 is TGTGCCAGCAGCTCCCGGGTAGGTACGCAGTATTTT.

The rearrangement uses TRBV4-1 and TRBJ1-5, with D tentatively TRBD1 (5 bases). V was trimmed by 8 bases and J by 6 bases, leaving 17 bases between them. Germline V gene sequence: CDR1 MGHRA, CDR2 YSYEKL. The CDR3 runs 14 residues. The CDR3: CASGGADASQPQHF. CDR3 DNA: TGCGCCAGCGGAGGGGCTGATGCTAGTCAGCCCCAGCATTTT.

This sequence joins TRBV7-2 and TRBJ2-5, with TRBD2 matching 8 bases. The CDR3 extends over 16 amino acids. V gave up 5 bases and J gave up 5 bases; unmatched junction bases: 13. CDR1 SGHTA and CDR2 FQGNSA come from the germline V gene. CDR3 bases: TGTGCCAGCAGCCCAAGGCAAGCGGGAGCTCGGGAGACCCAGTACTTC. As protein: CASSPRQAGARETQYF.

The chain links TRBV7-2 to TRBJ1-6, with D uncertain. Germline assignment: CDR1 SGHTA and CDR2 FQGNSA. Trimming left V 4 bases short and J 7 bases short, with 8 bases between. The length of the CDR3 is 13 residues. CDR3 coding DNA: TGTGCCAGCAGCTCCCACAAGAATTCACCCCTCCACTTT. This translates into CASSSHKNSPLHF.

This sequence joins TRBV28 and TRBJ2-5; D remains unclear. CDR1 and CDR2 (germline): MDHEN, SYDVKM. The V gene lost 3 bases and the J gene lost 5 bases, with 16 bases spanning the gap. The CDR3 is made up of 15 amino acids. CDR3 coding DNA: TGTGCCAGCAGTTTTAAAGGCAGCGTCGGCGAGACCCAGTACTTC. Translating gives CASSFKGSVGETQYF.

The chain links TRBV7-9 to TRBJ1-1, with D uncertain. CDR1 and CDR2 from the germline V gene are SEHNR and FQNEAQ (reference sequence). V lost 5 bases, J lost 0 bases, and 7 bases lay in between. The CDR3 totals 13 residues. CDR3 loop: CASSPNMNTEAFF. CDR3 DNA: TGTGCCAGCAGCCCGAACATGAACACTGAAGCTTTCTTT. Full variable domain (rest looked up from reference TRBV7-9 and TRBJ1-1): DTGVSQNPRHKITKRGQNVTFRCDPISEHNRLYWYRQTLGQGPEFLTYFQNEAQLEKSRLLSDRFSAERPKGSFSTLEIQRTEQGDSAMYLCASSPNMNTEAFFGQGTRLTVV.

The chain employs TRBV24-1 and TRBJ1-1, with 8 positions matching TRBD1. The CDR3 runs to 16 residues. CDR1 KGHDR and CDR2 SFDVKD come from the germline V gene. V lost 7 bases to trimming and J lost 0 bases; unmatched junction nucleotides: 9. The CDR3 protein is CATRPGGYNMNTEAFF. The DNA for the CDR3 is TGTGCCACCAGACCAGGGGGCTATAATATGAACACTGAAGCTTTCTTT.

The V gene is TRBV5-1, the J gene TRBJ2-3; 9 positions agree with TRBD1. The V gene's germline CDR1 is SGHRS and CDR2 YFSETQ. The CDR3 covers 13 residues. V shed 4 bases, J shed 5 bases, and the junction held 2 bases outside the gene matches. CDR3 in amino acids: CASSRTGEDTQYF. The CDR3 region has the DNA TGCGCCAGCAGCCGGACAGGGGAAGATACGCAGTATTTT. The full variable domain, with the rest looked up from reference TRBV5-1 and TRBJ2-3, is KAGVTQTPRYLIKTRGQQVTLSCSPISGHRSVSWYQQTPGQGLQFLFEYFSETQRNKGNFPGRFSGRQFSNSRSEMNVSTLELGDSALYLCASSRTGEDTQYFGPGTRLTVL.

The rearrangement joins TRBV7-9 to TRBJ2-3; the D gene is possibly TRBD2 (5 bases). Trimming left V 0 bases short and J 2 bases short, with 12 bases between. This CDR3 is built from 16 residues. Per germline, CDR1 SEHNR and CDR2 FQNEAQ (reference sequence). CDR3 sequence reads: CASSLAQTTHTDTQYF. The CDR3 region has the DNA TGTGCCAGCAGCTTAGCTCAGACTACTCACACAGATACGCAGTATTTT. Full variable domain (outside the CDR3, taken from reference TRBV7-9 and TRBJ2-3): DTGVSQNPRHKITKRGQNVTFRCDPISEHNRLYWYRQTLGQGPEFLTYFQNEAQLEKSRLLSDRFSAERPKGSFSTLEIQRTEQGDSAMYLCASSLAQTTHTDTQYFGPGTRLTVL.

The rearrangement joins TRBV6-2 or TRBV6-3 to TRBJ2-3, with D possibly called TRBD1 or TRBD2 (5 bases each). Germline assignment: CDR1 MNHEY and CDR2 SVGEGT. Trimming took 6 bases from V and 7 from J, leaving 14 bases between them. The CDR3 totals 13 residues. The CDR3 DNA reads as TGTGCCAGCAGCCGGGGCCAGGAAAATACGCAGTATTTT. Translating it yields CASSRGQENTQYF.

The chain has TRBV12-3 or TRBV12-4 and TRBJ2-7; possibly TRBD1 for D (6 bases). V was shortened by 6 bases and J by 2 bases, with 11 bases between the two germline ends. This CDR3 has 13 amino acids. The CDR3 region is CASRKTGTYEQYF. DNA of the CDR3: TGTGCCAGCAGGAAAACAGGGACCTACGAGCAGTACTTC.

The rearrangement joins TRBV30 to TRBJ2-6; the match to TRBD1 covers 7 bases. V shed 6 bases, J shed 1 base, and the junction held 0 bases outside the gene matches. This CDR3 has 13 residues. Germline V gene data show CDR1 as GTSNPN and CDR2 as SVGIG (reference sequence). The DNA for the CDR3 is TGTGCCTGCAGGGGGTCTGGGGCCAACGTCCTGACTTTC. Its protein is CACRGSGANVLTF.

This clone was observed a single time. J is TRBJ2-1 and V is TRBV28, with TRBD2 matching 10 bases. Germline CDR1 and CDR2: MDHEN and SYDVKM. This CDR3 is 13 amino acids long. The V and J ends lost 7 bases and 8 bases, in that order; junction bases with no gene match: 5. The CDR3 loop is CASKLAGDDEQFF. CDR3 coding DNA: TGTGCCAGCAAGCTAGCGGGAGATGATGAGCAGTTCTTC.

This clone was found once. The chain uses TRBV21-1 and TRBJ2-4; the D call in the table, TRBD2, was not verified against the DNA. TRBV21-1 represents a pseudogene. The CDR3 consists of 14 residues. In DNA, the CDR3 is TGTGCCAGCAGCAAAGGGGGGGGAAAAAACATTCAGTACTTC. Amino acids: CASSKGGGKNIQYF.

This chain uses TRBV6-2 or TRBV6-3 with TRBJ1-5, with 7 bases lining up with TRBD1. The CDR3 spans 18 residues. CDR1 and CDR2 from the germline V gene are MNHEY and SVGEGT. Trimming at V came to 7 bases and at J to 6 bases, leaving 21 bases not matched to a gene. CDR3 bases: TGTGCCAGCACCCCCAGACAGGGAATGGGATATAGCGGTCAGCCCCAGCATTTT. Translation: CASTPRQGMGYSGQPQHF.

This clone was seen a handful of times. The genes are TRBV28 and TRBJ1-5; 8 nucleotides line up with TRBD1. Looked up from germline, CDR1 is MDHEN and CDR2 is SYDVKM. This CDR3 is built from 15 residues. The J segment lost 7 bases and the V segment lost 5 bases, leaving 10 bases of the junction unmatched. This chain's CDR3 is CASSPTGAGVQPQHF. The CDR3, as DNA: TGTGCCAGCAGTCCGACAGGGGCAGGAGTCCAGCCCCAGCATTTT.

The chain joins TRBV2 to TRBJ1-2; possibly TRBD1 for D (6 bases). The CDR3 runs 12 residues. Germline values: CDR1 SNHLY, CDR2 FYNNEI. V lost 4 bases and J 6 bases, leaving 9 bases between the germline ends. CDR3 amino acids: CASSGTVNGYTF. The CDR3 DNA follows: TGTGCCAGCAGTGGGACAGTGAATGGCTACACCTTC.

The rearrangement uses TRBV19 and TRBJ1-4; 10 bases fit TRBD1. The CDR3 loop spans 17 amino acids. The V segment lost 5 bases and the J segment 8 bases; nucleotides outside the gene matches: 14. CDR1 is LNHDA, CDR2 SQIVND, per germline (reference sequence). The CDR3 sequence: CASSVRRPGQGYEKLFF. The CDR3 DNA reads as TGTGCCAGTAGTGTAAGGAGGCCGGGACAGGGGTACGAAAAACTGTTTTTT.

The chain employs TRBV27 and TRBJ2-7; 12 positions agree with TRBD2. Germline V gene lookup returns CDR1 MNHEY and CDR2 SMNVEV (reference sequence). V shed 5 bases, J shed 7 bases, and the junction held 9 bases outside the gene matches. This CDR3 comprises 15 residues. CDR3 DNA sequence: TGTGCCAGCAGTCCCCGGGCTAGCGGGGGGGATGAGCAGTACTTC. Translated, it gives CASSPRASGGDEQYF.

This chain joins TRBV27 and TRBJ1-2; 9 bases match TRBD1. Germline CDR1 is MNHEY and CDR2 is SMNVEV (reference sequence). The CDR3 sequence is 12 residues long. Trimming took 6 bases from V and 7 from J; bases not matched to a gene: 3. CDR3 DNA sequence: TGTGCCAGCAGCACAGGGGGCTTTGGCTACACCTTC. Translated: CASSTGGFGYTF.

This clone has only a few counts. The chain is built from TRBV6-5 and TRBJ1-2; TRBD1 aligns across 7 bases. V dropped 2 bases and J dropped 4; count of bases not matched to a gene: 7. Germline V CDR1 and CDR2: MNHEY, SVGAGI. The CDR3 is 15 amino acids. The CDR3 sequence is CASSYNGGGGYGYTF. In nucleotides, the CDR3 is TGTGCCAGCAGTTACAACGGAGGGGGCGGCTATGGCTACACCTTC.

For this clone: Other DNA sequences in this sample translate to the same CDR3. This chain joins TRBV14 and TRBJ1-1; D gene unclear. V was trimmed by 0 bases and J by 1 base, leaving 3 bases between them. Germline V gene data show CDR1 as SGHDN and CDR2 as FVKESK. This CDR3 comprises 13 residues. The CDR3 sequence: CASSQDRNTEAFF. The CDR3 nucleotides read TGTGCCAGCAGCCAAGATCGGAACACTGAAGCTTTCTTT.

The rearrangement uses TRBV5-1 and TRBJ2-2, with 11 bases that match TRBD2. V trimming: 1 base; J trimming: 8 bases; junction bases outside the gene matches: 4. Germline values: CDR1 SGHRS, CDR2 YFSETQ. CDR3 size: 15 residues. The DNA of the CDR3 is TGCGCCAGCAGCTTGTCGGGACTAGCGGTTGGGGAGCTGTTTTTT. Its protein product is CASSLSGLAVGELFF.

The rearrangement links TRBV5-1 to TRBJ1-2, with 8 bases that match TRBD1. Losses at the gene ends were 4 bases for V and 3 bases for J; bases not matched to a gene: 11. The CDR3 runs to 16 residues. CDR1 is SGHRS and CDR2 is YFSETQ in the germline V gene. The CDR3: CASSALEQGAHYGYTF. The CDR3 bases are TGCGCCAGCAGCGCTCTCGAGCAGGGGGCTCACTATGGCTACACCTTC.